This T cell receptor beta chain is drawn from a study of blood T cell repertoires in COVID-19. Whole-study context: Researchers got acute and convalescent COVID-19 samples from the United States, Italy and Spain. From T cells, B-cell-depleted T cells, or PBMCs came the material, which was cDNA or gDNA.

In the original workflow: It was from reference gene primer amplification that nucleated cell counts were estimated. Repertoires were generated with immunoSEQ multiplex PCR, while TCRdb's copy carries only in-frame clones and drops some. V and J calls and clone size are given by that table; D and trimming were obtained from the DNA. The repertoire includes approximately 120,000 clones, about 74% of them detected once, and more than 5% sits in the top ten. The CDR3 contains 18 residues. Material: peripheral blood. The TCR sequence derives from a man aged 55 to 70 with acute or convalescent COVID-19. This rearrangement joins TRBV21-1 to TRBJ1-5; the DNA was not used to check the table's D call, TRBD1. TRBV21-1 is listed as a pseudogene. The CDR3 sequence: CASSKARTGAYSNQPQHF. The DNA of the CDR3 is TGTGCCAGCAGCAAAGCTCGGACAGGGGCTTATAGCAATCAGCCCCAGCATTTT.